This T cell receptor beta chain was found in a study of Ad26.COV2.S vaccination and SARS-CoV-2 variants. Produced via immunoSEQ multiplex PCR; TCRdb's table is partial and in-frame only. The sample carries roughly 250,000 clones, 70% to 90% recorded once. On this clone itself: Its antigen is not known.

Treatment in this sample: 15 to 20 received Ad26.COV2.S at low or high dose, single or two shots; about 5 received placebo; per-sample allocation not given. Day 63 after the first injection of vaccine or placebo was the sampling time. General observations from the study: Total T cell responses, in the TCR breadth and depth analyses, may have been underestimated.

Sequenced here: peripheral blood, sampled in a trial of Ad26.COV2.S vaccine versus placebo. The source of this sequence is a person between 18 and 65 years old who received the Ad26.COV2.S COVID-19 vaccine or a placebo.

CDR3 in amino acids: CASSPYSPWEVPKNIQYF. CDR3 coding DNA: TGTGCCAGCAGCCCCTACAGCCCGTGGGAGGTCCCCAAAAACATTCAGTACTTC. The chain has TRBV7-3 and TRBJ2-4; D is perhaps TRBD2 (6 bases). CDR1 SGHTA and CDR2 FQGTGA come from the germline V gene. The V gene lost 5 bases and the J gene lost 2 bases, with 22 bases spanning the gap. This CDR3 comprises 18 residues. Combining the CDR3 with reference TRBV7-3 and TRBJ2-4 gives the whole variable domain GAGVSQTPSNKVTEKGKYVELRCDPISGHTALYWYRQSLGQGPEFLIYFQGTGAADDSGLPNDRFFAVRPEGSVSTLKIQRTERGDSAVYLCASSPYSPWEVPKNIQYFGAGTRLSVL.